This note documents a single T cell receptor beta chain sequence. Its specificity is not known. This sample is part of a study of Tregs in tolerant kidney transplant recipients. Some clones are missing from TCRdb's copy, which holds only in-frame ones; the method was immunoSEQ multiplex PCR. The table shows roughly 250,000 clones, with approximately 84% occurring only once. Study-level findings and limits: Expanding Tregs on activated donor B cells appeared to best identify donor-specific TCRbeta clones. The small number of patients limits these findings pending further validation. Biological reproducibility was not directly addressed in this study.

The clonotype was recovered from a human donor in good health. Material: CD4+ T cells from blood.

CDR3 residues: CASNTDRGDTQYF. The CDR3 nucleotides read TGTGCCAGCAACACTGACAGGGGCGATACGCAGTATTTT. The chain recombines TRBV6-1 with TRBJ2-3; 8 bases agree with TRBD1. Trimming removed 7 bases from V and 6 bases from J; junction bases left unmatched: 6. The CDR3 length is 13 residues. CDR1 and CDR2 from the germline V gene are MNHNS and SASEGT.